This section outlines one T cell receptor beta chain sequence together with its context. This clonotype was detected ten times or more. Its antigen is still unknown. Nothing much larger sits one base from this clone, and base qualities are not available. This sample was taken from a study of T cells in Graves' hyperthyroidism and ophthalmopathy (dated by TCRdb to between 2018 and 2020). About the study as a whole: Peripheral blood samples were taken at the time of initial diagnosis, prior to any treatment. Whether ophthalmopathy could be predicted prospectively was tested in an independent validation cohort made up of under 20 hyperthyroidism patients plus 17 patients who later progressed to ophthalmopathy. Thyroid tissue and blood T-cell repertoires from about 6 Graves' hyperthyroidism patients were also compared in the study. The paper reports TCR Vbeta CDR3 sequencing of over 130 peripheral blood samples: under 45 ophthalmopathy, roughly 74 hyperthyroidism and roughly 17 progressor patients. TCR V-J signatures able to tell the groups apart were searched for in a discovery cohort of 90 to 100 patients, of whom 40 to 45 had Graves' ophthalmopathy and under 65 had stable Graves' hyperthyroidism. For training and testing, the 100 patients in the discovery cohort were randomly divided in a 7:3 ratio. After blood sampling, hyperthyroidism patients were treated with methimazole at a starting dose of 30 mg daily, and ophthalmopathy patients were treated with high-dose intravenous methylprednisolone. Beyond this particular receptor, the publication reports: In validation, the model predicted progression to ophthalmopathy with over 60% sensitivity and less than 80% specificity, a median of approximately 6.7 months before onset. A 13 V-J signature model separated ophthalmopathy from stable hyperthyroidism, with around 88% sensitivity and roughly 81% specificity in cross-validation and 80%/75% in testing. Most expanded thyroid clonotypes (frequency above 0.001) were also detected in blood, a finding suggesting that blood repertoires may reflect thyroid immune responses. No statistical method was used to fix the sample size in advance, and group allocation was not hidden from the investigators.

A patient counted as having stable Graves' hyperthyroidism if no progression to ophthalmopathy occurred over 18 months of follow-up. The hyperthyroidism patients were between 18 and 65 years old and newly diagnosed, with a disease duration of less than 2 months. Patients with uncontrolled infections, other autoimmune diseases, pregnancy or lactation were excluded. Diagnoses were established on the basis of clinical symptoms, serum thyroxine and TRAb, thyroid ultrasound, and orbital computed tomography. PBMCs were separated from 7.5 to 10 ml of fresh peripheral blood using Ficoll-Paque density gradient centrifugation. Trizol reagent was used to extract total RNA, and RNA quality was then checked on an Agilent 2100 Bioanalyzer. The germline V gene provides CDR1 SNHLY and CDR2 FYNNEI. The CDR3 runs 11 amino acids, cysteine and phenylalanine included. The only DNA kept is the CDR3, 33 bases in frame from the first base. V loses 4 bases of germline sequence and J loses 9 bases, and the interval between the two ends is 7 bases.

The TCR beta CDR3 regions were amplified from RNA transcripts. A first-round RT-PCR of the TCR CDR3 used the HTBI primer set with the Qiagen OneStep RT-PCR kit. A second multiplex PCR round built the libraries, followed by size selection and purification. Sequencing of the libraries was done on an Illumina HiSeq2000 using paired-end 100 bp reads. The authors processed their data as follows. Raw data were processed with SOAPnuke, discarding reads with adapters, uncalled bases, mean Phred below 15, or no exact constant-primer or identifier match. High-quality paired reads were merged with COPE v1.2.5, and unique nucleotide sequences were defined as clonotypes. MiTCR v1.1 was used to align the clonotypes against IMGT TRBV, TRBD and TRBJ reference segments. Only V-J combinations with frequency above 0.0001, covering about 99% of repertoires, were analysed. The TCS score was defined as the ratio of F50 (clonal expansion) to E x V (chaos), calculated using BLOSUM62-based TCRdist between CDR3 peptides within each V-J. Welch's t-statistics and random forest reduced around 550 V-J features to roughly 13, which were used in a naive Bayes classifier (R e1071). TCRdb reprocessing: public reads trimmed at Q25 with fastp, clones called with MiXCR, in-frame beta chains kept. For every CDR3 protein sequence, its rows merge into one entry that carries the most common genes and DNA. Clone size and V and J calls follow TCRdb, not the original study. Across this sample there are about 690,000 distinct CDR3 sequences, with 17% seen only once. Of the sample, about 16% falls within the top ten clones.

Sequenced: blood. The receptor was isolated from a man in his forties or fifties with Graves' hyperthyroidism. The chain joins TRBV2 to TRBJ2-1, with the D gene call left open. The DNA sequence is as follows: TGTGCCAGCAGTGTTTCTTTTGAGCAGTTCTTC. It specifies CASSVSFEQFF.